This T cell receptor (beta chain) appears in the sequencing data of a study of T-cell memory formation after mild COVID-19. This clonotype was recorded a few times. Antigen: not known. V lost 5 bases to trimming and J lost 7 bases; unmatched junction nucleotides: 4. CDR3 length equals 12 residues. TCR alpha and TCR beta cDNA libraries carrying sample barcodes and UMIs came from 5'RACE with constant-segment primers. TCRdb independently ran MiXCR on the 5' RACE reads; one entry per CDR3 protein. Of approximately 350,000 distinct CDR3 sequences detected, around an eighth appear once; the ten largest clones hold about 22%. Study-level findings and limits: Prior to infection, memory already included some responding clones, suggesting cross-reactive memory joined.

The J gene is TRBJ1-1, the V gene TRBV12-3 or TRBV12-4, with 7 bases that match TRBD1. What was sequenced was PBMCs or a T cell subset sorted from them (not recorded which). The origin of this receptor is a man aged 18 to 29 who had mild COVID-19 (a few samples of this study predate the infection). Cell type and time point are not known. The CDR3 loop reads CASSTTGSEAFF. The CDR3 DNA follows: TGTGCCAGCAGTACGACAGGGAGTGAAGCTTTCTTT.